The entry below describes one T cell receptor beta chain. In germline, CDR1 is SGHRS, CDR2 YFSETQ. Germline trimming cut 4 bases from V and 0 bases from J; bases unmatched to any gene: 6. The CDR3 length is 16 residues. The sample belongs to a study of blood T cell repertoires in COVID-19. Study background: In each case, the material was cDNA or gDNA derived from T cells, B-cell-depleted T cells, or PBMCs.

Per the original data handling: From reference gene primer amplification, estimates of nucleated cell counts were derived. Clones were read by immunoSEQ multiplex PCR, and TCRdb kept only the in-frame ones, dropping some. The D gene and trimming were derived from the DNA, and the V and J assignments and clone size from that table. The sample records about 97,000 clones, over 85% being singletons. Seattle enrolled patients during active infection and tracked them longitudinally. V is TRBV5-1 and J is TRBJ2-1, with 8 bases identical to TRBD1. This clonotype was obtained from a woman aged 45-59 years with COVID-19, enrolled during active disease. The sequenced sample consisted of peripheral blood. DNA of the CDR3: TGCGCCAGCAGCACCGGGACAGGTAGCTCCTACAATGAGCAGTTCTTC. Its protein product is CASSTGTGSSYNEQFF.